These 9 T cell receptor beta chains came from one sample sequenced in a study of cytomegalovirus exposure and HLA in healthy donors. The primer mix had 60 Vbeta and 13 Jbeta primers. Libraries were prepared by immunoSEQ multiplex PCR; TCRdb keeps only in-frame clonotypes and omits some of them. The sample holds some 110,000 clones; 71% are singletons and the top ten take 2.8%. Sequenced: PBMCs. These receptors all stem from a female donor in good health and CMV-seronegative.

Only a few counts were recorded for this clone. J is TRBJ1-1 and V is TRBV6-6; D may be TRBD1 (6 bases). Germline loops: CDR1 MNHNY, CDR2 SVGAGI (reference sequence). This CDR3 is 13 amino acids long. The V end was cut by 5 bases, the J end by 4 bases, with 11 bases between. In nucleotides, the CDR3 is TGTGCCAGCAGTCAACGGACAGCCACTGAAGCTTTCTTT. Its protein product is CASSQRTATEAFF.

In its sample, this clone was seen a few times. The rearrangement joins TRBV9 to TRBJ2-1; TRBD2 aligns across 8 bases. The CDR3 totals 15 residues. CDR1 is SGDLS, CDR2 YYNGEE, per germline. J gave up 11 bases and V 2 bases, and 12 bases lay outside the gene matches. CDR3 sequence reads: CASSVGSSGTSQQFF. In nucleotides, the CDR3 is TGTGCCAGCAGCGTGGGGAGTAGCGGGACTAGTCAGCAGTTCTTC.

The chain recombines TRBV6-1 with TRBJ2-3; D might be TRBD1 (6 bases). Germline V CDR1 and CDR2: MNHNS, SASEGT. The CDR3 covers 13 residues. The V end lost 6 bases, the J end lost 5 bases, and 12 bases lay between the germline ends. The CDR3 loop is CASSASGVDTQYF. In DNA form, the CDR3 reads TGTGCCAGCAGCGCATCAGGGGTAGATACGCAGTATTTT.

The J gene is TRBJ2-7, the V gene TRBV4-1; TRBD1 is a possible D gene (5 bases). This CDR3 region has 15 residues. The ends were cut back, 0 bases at V and 6 bases at J, with 15 bases in the middle. Germline assignment: CDR1 MGHRA and CDR2 YSYEKL. The CDR3 DNA reads TGCGCCAGCAGCCAAGAGGAAGGCAGGGTGGGCGAGCAGTACTTC. It codes for CASSQEEGRVGEQYF.

This clone was detected only a few times. The V gene is TRBV5-6, the J gene TRBJ2-7, with 10 bases identical to TRBD1. Germline values: CDR1 SGHDT, CDR2 YYEEEE. Trimming at V came to 1 base and at J to 4 bases, leaving 8 bases not matched to a gene. The CDR3 runs to 16 residues. CDR3 amino acids: CASSLIIGQGEYEQYF. The CDR3 DNA is TGTGCCAGCAGCTTGATTATCGGACAGGGGGAGTACGAGCAGTACTTC.

Ten or more counts support this clone. The chain recombines TRBV10-1 with TRBJ2-7; 10 positions match TRBD2. The CDR3 extends over 13 amino acids. With V trimmed by 6 bases and J by 7 bases, 6 bases remained unmatched. The germline V gene encodes CDR1 WNHNN and CDR2 SYGVQD (reference sequence). CDR3 DNA: TGCGCCAGCAGGCCGGGACTAGCGAAAGAGCAGTACTTC. It yields the protein CASRPGLAKEQYF.

V usage is TRBV5-1 and J usage is TRBJ1-2; D not certain. The V gene's germline CDR1 is SGHRS and CDR2 YFSETQ. The CDR3 is 13 amino acids. V was pared by 7 bases and J by 2 bases, with 12 bases between. The CDR3 is CASQPGSNYGYTF. The CDR3 region has the DNA TGCGCCAGCCAGCCAGGCTCCAACTATGGCTACACCTTC.

The gene calls are TRBV30 and TRBJ2-2, with a weak D call TRBD2 (6 bases). The germline gives CDR1 GTSNPN, CDR2 SVGIG (reference sequence). V dropped 4 bases and J dropped 7 bases, with 13 bases sitting between them. The length of the CDR3 is 13 residues. CDR3 residues: CAWKLRDIGELFF. CDR3 bases: TGTGCCTGGAAGTTGCGGGATATCGGGGAGCTGTTTTTT.

The V gene is TRBV29-1, the J gene TRBJ2-3, with a tentative D call TRBD1 (5 bases). The CDR3 is made up of 13 amino acids. Germline CDR1 SQVTM, CDR2 ANQGSEA. Trimming cost V 4 bases and J 1 base, with 9 bases left between them. CDR3 loop: CSVGTSRTDTQYF. DNA of the CDR3: TGCAGCGTTGGGACATCCCGCACAGATACGCAGTATTTT.